These T cell receptor beta chains were read from a single sample in a study of radiation and T cells in renal cell carcinoma. TCRdb's table, derived via immunoSEQ multiplex PCR, lists solely in-frame clones and lacks some. The sample lists approximately 92,000 clones, just under 85% occurring once. The sequences come from blood, collected from a patient whose treatment included radiotherapy and nephrectomy. These receptors originate from a man aged 45-60 years with renal cell carcinoma. Both conserved end residues are trimmed from each CDR3. The order of the fields is V gene, CDR3 protein.

v_gene: TRBV6-1; CDR3aa: ASKGKGYQETQY
v_gene: TRBV13; CDR3aa: ASSSLLGQF
v_gene: TRBV21-1; CDR3aa: ASSKERGPGLALATQY
v_gene: TRBV10-3; CDR3aa: AISRQPPLDEQF
v_gene: TRBV5-1; CDR3aa: ASSLGGTSGTGYQETQY
v_gene: TRBV11-2; CDR3aa: ASKALGQETQY
v_gene: TRBV5-1; CDR3aa: ASSLGLATGELF
v_gene: TRBV18; CDR3aa: ASSPGTGRSEAF
v_gene: TRBV28; CDR3aa: ASRGGSYNEQF
v_gene: TRBV30; CDR3aa: AWSVSDGRFKLF
v_gene: TRBV6-5; CDR3aa: ASSSGLAGPTGELF
v_gene: TRBV9; CDR3aa: ASSQGTGGGWLETQY